These T cell receptor beta chains were read from a single sample in a study of CXCR3-negative and CXCR3-positive naive CD8 T cells. TCRdb reprocessed the 5' RACE reads, with one entry per CDR3 protein and no DNA. The sample has 140,000 to 150,000 distinct CDR3 sequences. The sequencing input was naive CXCR3+ CD8+ T cells from blood. The receptors originated from a human donor in good health. Some clones in this sample may be carry-over from other donors' samples. Each CDR3 is given with its conserved first and last residue.

v_gene: TRBV7-2; j_gene: TRBJ2-1; CDR3aa: CASSSTETGAYNEQFF
v_gene: TRBV12-3/TRBV12-4; j_gene: TRBJ2-1; CDR3aa: CASSFRLAGPYNEQFF
v_gene: TRBV5-1; j_gene: TRBJ2-7; CDR3aa: CASSLSQTYEQYF
v_gene: TRBV28; j_gene: TRBJ2-1; CDR3aa: CASTASGQPYNEQFF
v_gene: TRBV11-2; j_gene: TRBJ2-1; CDR3aa: CASSWEVNEQFF
v_gene: TRBV20-1; j_gene: TRBJ1-5; CDR3aa: CSARDKPRSLNQPQHF
v_gene: TRBV11-2; j_gene: TRBJ2-1; CDR3aa: CASSLVPGGGYNEQFF
v_gene: TRBV7-3; j_gene: TRBJ1-1; CDR3aa: CASSSGGLDTEAFF
v_gene: TRBV5-5; j_gene: TRBJ1-2; CDR3aa: CASSLEDGGHGYTF
v_gene: TRBV10-1; j_gene: TRBJ2-3; CDR3aa: CASSPLAGDDTQCF
v_gene: TRBV12-3/TRBV12-4; j_gene: TRBJ2-5; CDR3aa: CASSLPLGETQYF
v_gene: TRBV5-6; j_gene: TRBJ2-7; CDR3aa: CASSLVGQGSYEQYF
v_gene: TRBV7-3; j_gene: TRBJ2-3; CDR3aa: CASSSSGLRTDTQYF
v_gene: TRBV4-1; j_gene: TRBJ2-7; CDR3aa: CASSKTSAHEQYF
v_gene: TRBV12-3/TRBV12-4; j_gene: TRBJ2-7; CDR3aa: CASSLSPGHEQYF
v_gene: TRBV9; j_gene: TRBJ2-5; CDR3aa: CASSVEGTIQETQYF
v_gene: TRBV21-1; j_gene: TRBJ2-3; CDR3aa: CASSPVAGCGTDTQYF
v_gene: TRBV20-1; j_gene: TRBJ2-2; CDR3aa: CSARDRGNTGELFF
v_gene: TRBV7-3; j_gene: TRBJ2-6; CDR3aa: CASSSAVPVSGANVLTF
v_gene: TRBV13; j_gene: TRBJ1-1; CDR3aa: CASSTRKNTEAFF
v_gene: TRBV6-2/TRBV6-3; j_gene: TRBJ2-7; CDR3aa: CASSLGQGALEYF
v_gene: TRBV15; j_gene: TRBJ2-4; CDR3aa: CATSRGQGQDIQYF
v_gene: TRBV2; j_gene: TRBJ2-4; CDR3aa: CASQETPENIQYF
v_gene: TRBV12-3/TRBV12-4; j_gene: TRBJ1-2; CDR3aa: CASSDGTFLSLHGYTF
v_gene: TRBV4-3; j_gene: TRBJ1-1; CDR3aa: CASSQLGRGNTEAFF
v_gene: TRBV10-3; j_gene: TRBJ2-3; CDR3aa: CAISEVNRDDTQYF
v_gene: TRBV21-1; j_gene: TRBJ2-7; CDR3aa: CASSKPGDSPGLAEISSSYEQYF
v_gene: TRBV7-6; j_gene: TRBJ2-1; CDR3aa: CASSLGIGDEKQFF
v_gene: TRBV20-1; j_gene: TRBJ1-1; CDR3aa: CSARRGSTEAFF